This T cell receptor (beta chain) was captured in a study of a mutant IDH1 vaccine in newly diagnosed glioma (dated by TCRdb to about 2021). A note on the overall study: Vaccination was initiated 4-6 weeks after radiotherapy alone, or concurrently with temozolomide cycles in the chemotherapy-containing groups. Of the approximately 30 treated patients, 62.5% were male and about 40% were female, and a mean age of 40.4 years was recorded. Prior to enrollment, patients had been given standard therapy consisting of radiotherapy alone, temozolomide alone, or radiochemotherapy with temozolomide, with the combination given to most patients. Visit V12 was the week-35 safety follow-up and visit V13 was the week-47 end of study. Peripheral blood samples were drawn at six visits, namely V03 (baseline), V05, V07, V10, V12 and V13. For exploratory analyses, longitudinal TCRB deep sequencing was carried out in roughly 23 treated patients wherever samples were available. The investigation overall reported the following: Across multiple MHC alleles, vaccine-induced immune responses were seen in around 93% of patients. The authors noted that analyses of patient blood samples could not be reproduced because of sample limitations. Changes in the top peripheral T cell clonotypes picked up by TCRB sequencing did not appear to be linked to pseudoprogression. Selection of PBMC samples for TCRB deep sequencing was based on availability.

The table lists this clone with a count of one. It lacks a known antigen. No per-base quality is available; no much larger clone lies one base away. V is shortened by 1 base, J by 5 bases, and the region joining them spans 8 bases. According to the germline V gene, CDR1 reads SGHTA and CDR2 reads FQGNSA. There are 13 amino acids in the CDR3, from cysteine to phenylalanine inclusive. Of the read, only the CDR3 DNA is kept; its 39 bases are in frame from base 1. The library was built by means of the immunoSEQ multiplex PCR assay. Rearranged TCR beta chain sequences were amplified with the hsTCRB Kit following the manufacturer's protocol. Sequencing of TCRB libraries was carried out on an Illumina MiSeq. On the authors' methods: Demultiplexing, trimming and gene mapping were performed with the kit vendor's proprietary platform. The table was pulled from immuneACCESS by TCRdb, which kept in-frame rearrangements only. Such tables lose some clones; where checked, under half of the loss comes from unresolved V genes, and the rest has no known cause. V, J and clone size reflect that table, while D and trimming were determined from the DNA. Recorded for this sample are about 84,000 clones; around four fifths of them occurred a single time. Together, the top ten hold approximately 5% of the sample.

The time point tag for this specimen amounts to: week 47, end of study. A 20-mer mutant IDH1 peptide at 300 micrograms in Montanide made up each vaccine dose, which was injected subcutaneously together with topical imiquimod. Patients received eight vaccinations in weeks 1, 3, 5, 7, 11, 15, 19 and 23, corresponding to visits V03 through V10. Newly diagnosed WHO grade 3 or 4 IDH1-mutant astrocytomas showing loss of nuclear ATRX were present in the donors. The samples were drawn from NOA16, a multicentre, single-arm, open-label phase I trial in Germany that tested a mutant IDH1 peptide vaccine in humans for the first time. The DNeasy Blood and Tissue Kit was used to extract genomic DNA from EDTA blood for TCRB sequencing.

The chain links TRBV7-2 with TRBJ1-2; the D gene is not confidently resolved. Sequencing was performed on PBMCs, taken from a glioma patient whose treatment included an IDH1 peptide vaccine. This TCR derives from a man aged 40-49 years with glioma. CDR3 protein: CASSLDLIYGYTF. The DNA sequence is TGTGCCAGCAGCTTAGATCTGATATATGGCTACACCTTC. Reference TRBV7-2 and TRBJ1-2 proteins supply the regions before and after the CDR3; the full variable domain is: GAGVSQSPSNKVTEKGKDVELRCDPISGHTALYWYRQSLGQGLEFLIYFQGNSAPDKSGLPSDRFSAERTGGSVSTLTIQRTQQEDSAVYLCASSLDLIYGYTFGSGTRLTVV.